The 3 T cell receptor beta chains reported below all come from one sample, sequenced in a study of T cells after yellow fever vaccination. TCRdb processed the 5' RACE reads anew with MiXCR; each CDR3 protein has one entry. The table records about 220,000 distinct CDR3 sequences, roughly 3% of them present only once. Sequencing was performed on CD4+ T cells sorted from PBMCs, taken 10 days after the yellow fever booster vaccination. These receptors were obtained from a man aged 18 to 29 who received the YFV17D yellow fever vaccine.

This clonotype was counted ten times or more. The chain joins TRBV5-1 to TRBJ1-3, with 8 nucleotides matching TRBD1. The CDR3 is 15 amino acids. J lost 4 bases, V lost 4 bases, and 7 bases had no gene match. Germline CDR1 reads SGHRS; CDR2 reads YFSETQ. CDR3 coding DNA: TGCGCCAGCAGCACCGAAGGGACAGGCGGAAACACCATATATTTT. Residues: CASSTEGTGGNTIYF.

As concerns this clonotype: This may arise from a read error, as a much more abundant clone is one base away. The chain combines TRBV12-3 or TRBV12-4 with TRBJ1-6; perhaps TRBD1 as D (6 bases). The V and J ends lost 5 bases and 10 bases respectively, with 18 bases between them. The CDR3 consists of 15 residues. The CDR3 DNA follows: TGTGCCAGCAGTATAAGTCAGGGGAAGGGATCACCCCTCCACTTT. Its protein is CASSISQGKGSPLHF.

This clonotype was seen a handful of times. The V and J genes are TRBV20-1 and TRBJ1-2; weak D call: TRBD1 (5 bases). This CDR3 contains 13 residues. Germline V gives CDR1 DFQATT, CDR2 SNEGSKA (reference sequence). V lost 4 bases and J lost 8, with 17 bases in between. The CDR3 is CSATGEVGGGYTF. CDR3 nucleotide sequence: TGCAGTGCTACGGGGGAGGTTGGGGGAGGCTACACCTTC.